What follows describes a single T cell receptor (beta chain). Its antigen remains unidentified. This specimen belongs to a study of T-cell memory formation after mild COVID-19. As for the study in general: The TCR clusters were mostly specific to one donor.

With V trimmed by 0 bases and J by 4 bases, 14 bases remained unmatched. Germline-derived CDR1 and CDR2 are DFQATT and SNEGSKA (reference sequence). This CDR3 region has 18 residues. Study-level results: Day 15 to 85 contracting clones showed balanced CD4/CD8; later expanders leaned CD4+.

TCR alpha and TCR beta cDNA libraries carrying sample barcodes and UMIs were produced by 5'RACE using constant-segment primers. In TCRdb, the 5' RACE reads were re-called with MiXCR into one record per CDR3 protein. The table includes around 130,000 distinct CDR3 sequences, around a sixth detected once. Input material: PBMCs or a T cell subset sorted from them (not recorded which). The sequence derives from an adult woman who had mild COVID-19 (a few samples of this study predate the infection). Cell type and time point are not known. This chain uses TRBV20-1 with TRBJ2-2; 7 bases are shared with TRBD1. The CDR3 reads CSAREPRGYLGGTGELFF. The CDR3 DNA reads as TGCAGTGCTAGAGAGCCCAGGGGGTACCTTGGGGGCACCGGGGAGCTGTTTTTT.